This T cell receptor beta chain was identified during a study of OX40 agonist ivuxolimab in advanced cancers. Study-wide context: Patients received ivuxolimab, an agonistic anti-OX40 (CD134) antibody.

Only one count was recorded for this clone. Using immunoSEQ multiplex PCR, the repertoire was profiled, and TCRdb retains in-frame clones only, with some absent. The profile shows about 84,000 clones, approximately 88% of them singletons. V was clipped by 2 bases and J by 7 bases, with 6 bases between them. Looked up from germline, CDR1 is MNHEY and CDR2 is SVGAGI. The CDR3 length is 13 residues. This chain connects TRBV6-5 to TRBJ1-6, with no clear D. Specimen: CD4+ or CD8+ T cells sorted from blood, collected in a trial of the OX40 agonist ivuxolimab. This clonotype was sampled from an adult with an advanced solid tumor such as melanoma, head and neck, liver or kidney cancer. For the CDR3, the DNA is TGTGCCAGCAGTTACATGGAGAATTCACCCCTCCACTTT. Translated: CASSYMENSPLHF.